The present T cell receptor (beta chain) was sequenced within a study of patients and donors after allogeneic stem cell transplantation. Via MiXCR, TCRdb re-called the RT-PCR reads, giving one row per CDR3 protein. The repertoire holds about a million distinct CDR3 sequences, with roughly 18% as singletons. This clonotype was counted between two and nine times. This clonotype was obtained from a human donor who was either an allogeneic HSCT recipient or a stem cell or donor lymphocyte infusion donor (not recorded which). It is not recorded whose cells these are; they may come from a transplant donor. The sequenced sample was blood, either unsorted or a sorted T cell fraction (not recorded which).

CDR3 nucleotide sequence: TGTGCCTGGAGTCCCCTAGGGCCCATCCTTTACGAGCAGTACTTC. This gives the protein CAWSPLGPILYEQYF. The chain couples TRBV30 to TRBJ2-7; D unresolved. Germline V lookup: CDR1 GTSNPN, CDR2 SVGIG (reference sequence). Trimming stripped 2 bases from V and 4 bases from J, with 18 bases between. This CDR3 has 15 amino acids.